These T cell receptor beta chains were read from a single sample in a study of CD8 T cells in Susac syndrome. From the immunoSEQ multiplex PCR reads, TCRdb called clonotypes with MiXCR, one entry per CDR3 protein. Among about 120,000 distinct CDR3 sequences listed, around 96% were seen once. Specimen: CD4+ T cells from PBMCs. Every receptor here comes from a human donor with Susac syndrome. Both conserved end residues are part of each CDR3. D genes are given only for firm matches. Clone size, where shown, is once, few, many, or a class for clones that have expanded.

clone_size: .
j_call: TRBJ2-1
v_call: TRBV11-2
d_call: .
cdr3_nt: TGTGCCAGCAGCTTCCCGGGGGTGGCGGGTGGATTAGGTGAGCAGTTCTTC
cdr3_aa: CASSFPGVAGGLGEQFF

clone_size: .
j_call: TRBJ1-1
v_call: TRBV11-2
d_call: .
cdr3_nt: TGTGCCAGCAGCTTGGGGGAAATGGGCACTGAAGCTTTCTTT
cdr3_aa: CASSLGEMGTEAFF

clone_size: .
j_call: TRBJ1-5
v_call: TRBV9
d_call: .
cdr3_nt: TGTGCCAGCAGCGTAGGAAGGCACCAGCCCCAGCATTTT
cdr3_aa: CASSVGRHQPQHF

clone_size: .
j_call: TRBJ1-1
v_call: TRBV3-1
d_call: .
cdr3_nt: TGTGCCAGCAGCCAAATGGGATTGGGCGCCCACAACACTGAAGCTTTCTTT
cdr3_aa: CASSQMGLGAHNTEAFF

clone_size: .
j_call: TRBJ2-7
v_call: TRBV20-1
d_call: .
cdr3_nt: TGCAGTGCTCAGCCCCCAACTAGCGAGCAGTACTTC
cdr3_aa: CSAQPPTSEQYF

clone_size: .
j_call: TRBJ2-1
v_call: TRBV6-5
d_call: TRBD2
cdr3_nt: TGTGCCAGCAGTTCCACGATTGGAGGGACTAGCGGGCCAGGCGATGAGCAGTTCTTC
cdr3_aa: CASSSTIGGTSGPGDEQFF

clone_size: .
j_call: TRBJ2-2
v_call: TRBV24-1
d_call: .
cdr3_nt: TGTGCCACGCGGGATCAGAACACCGGGGAGCTGTTTTTT
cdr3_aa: CATRDQNTGELFF

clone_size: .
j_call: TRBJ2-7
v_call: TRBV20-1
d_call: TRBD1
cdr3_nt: TGCAGTGCTCGTGACTTCAGGGGGTACGAGCAGTACTTC
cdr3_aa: CSARDFRGYEQYF

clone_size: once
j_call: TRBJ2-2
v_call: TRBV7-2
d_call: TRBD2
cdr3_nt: TGTGCCAGCAGCCAGGAACGTCGCGGGGGCACCGGGGAGCTGTTTTTT
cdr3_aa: CASSQERRGGTGELFF

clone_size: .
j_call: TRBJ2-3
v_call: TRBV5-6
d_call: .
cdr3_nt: TGTGCCAGCAGCTTGGGCGCGGGGTATACGCAGTATTTT
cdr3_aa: CASSLGAGYTQYF

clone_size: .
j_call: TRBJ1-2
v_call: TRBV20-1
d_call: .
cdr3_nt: TGCAGTGCTAGTAACGGGGGCTACTATGGCTACACCTTC
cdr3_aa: CSASNGGYYGYTF

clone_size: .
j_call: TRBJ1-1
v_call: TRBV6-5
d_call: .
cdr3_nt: TGTGCCAGCAGTCGTACCGAGGCGATTATTGAAGCTTTCTTT
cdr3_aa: CASSRTEAIIEAFF

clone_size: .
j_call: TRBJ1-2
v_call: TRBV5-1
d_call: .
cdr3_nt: TGCGCCAGCAGCCCGGATGGGGGGGGCGGCTATGGCTACACCTTC
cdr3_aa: CASSPDGGGGYGYTF

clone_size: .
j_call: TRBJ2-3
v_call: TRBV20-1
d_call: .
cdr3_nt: TGCAGTGCTATTACCCAGGACCTGCAATTT
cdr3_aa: CSAITQDLQF

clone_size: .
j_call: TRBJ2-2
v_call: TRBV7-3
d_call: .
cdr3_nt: TGTGCCAGCAGCTTAATTGGGCAGCGCAACACCGGGGAGCTGTTTTTT
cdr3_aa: CASSLIGQRNTGELFF

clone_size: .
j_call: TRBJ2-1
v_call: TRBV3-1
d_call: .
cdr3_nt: TGTGCCAGCAGCCATACCACCGCCCGGGATTACAATGAGCAGTTCTTC
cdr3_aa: CASSHTTARDYNEQFF

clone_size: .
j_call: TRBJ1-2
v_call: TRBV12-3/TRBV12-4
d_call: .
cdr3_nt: TGTGCCAGCAGTTTGTCTCCAGGAGGTTATGGCTACACCTTC
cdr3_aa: CASSLSPGGYGYTF

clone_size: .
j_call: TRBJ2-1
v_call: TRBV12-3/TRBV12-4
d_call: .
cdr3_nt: TGTGCCAGCGGATCTAGGACCTACAATGAGCAGTTCTTC
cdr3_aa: CASGSRTYNEQFF

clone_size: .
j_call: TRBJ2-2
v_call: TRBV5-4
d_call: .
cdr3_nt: TGTGCCAGCAGTGCCGGGACTTACAACACCGGGGAGCTGTTTTTT
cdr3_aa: CASSAGTYNTGELFF

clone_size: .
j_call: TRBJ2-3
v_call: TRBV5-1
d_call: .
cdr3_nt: TGCGCCAGCAGCTTGGGCGGGGACACAGATACGCAGTATTTT
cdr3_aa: CASSLGGDTDTQYF

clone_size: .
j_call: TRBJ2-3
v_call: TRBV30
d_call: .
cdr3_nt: TGTGCCTGTGGGGAATCAGCGCTTAGCACAGATACGCAGTATTTT
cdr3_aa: CACGESALSTDTQYF

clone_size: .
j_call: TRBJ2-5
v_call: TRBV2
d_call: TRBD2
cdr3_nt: TGTGCCACCCGACTAGCGGAATACCAAGAGACCCAGTACTTC
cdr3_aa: CATRLAEYQETQYF

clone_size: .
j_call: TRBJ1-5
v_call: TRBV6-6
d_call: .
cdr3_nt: TGTGCCAGCAGTTACCCCGACAAGCCCCAGCATTTT
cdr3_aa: CASSYPDKPQHF

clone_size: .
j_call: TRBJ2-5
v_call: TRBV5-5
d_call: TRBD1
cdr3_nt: TGTGCCAGCAGCTTGGAAAGGGGGCGCCCAGAGACCCAGTACTTC
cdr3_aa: CASSLERGRPETQYF

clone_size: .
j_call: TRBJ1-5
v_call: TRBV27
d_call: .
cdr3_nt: TGTGCCAGCAGTTCAACAGGAAGGGCTAGCAATCAGCCCCAGCATTTT
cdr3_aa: CASSSTGRASNQPQHF

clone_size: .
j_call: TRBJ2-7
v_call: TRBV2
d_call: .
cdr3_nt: TGTGCCAGCAGTCGGCGCCAGAGCGGCTCCTACGAGCAGTACTTC
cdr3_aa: CASSRRQSGSYEQYF

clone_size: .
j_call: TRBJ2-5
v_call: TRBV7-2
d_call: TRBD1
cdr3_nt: TGTGCCAGCAGCCCCCACAGGGGAAGCGTTGGGGAGACCCAGTACTTC
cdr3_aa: CASSPHRGSVGETQYF

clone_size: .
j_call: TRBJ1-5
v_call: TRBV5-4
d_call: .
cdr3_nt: TGTGCCAGCCGGGACAGCAATCAGCCCCAGCATTTT
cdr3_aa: CASRDSNQPQHF

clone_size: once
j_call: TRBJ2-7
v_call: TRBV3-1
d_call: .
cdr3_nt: TGTGCCAGCAGCCAAGCAGGGAACGAGCAGTACTTC
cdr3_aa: CASSQAGNEQYF

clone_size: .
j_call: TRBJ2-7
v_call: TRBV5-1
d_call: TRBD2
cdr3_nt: TGCGCCAGCAGCCCCCAGCGGGAGGGCCGGTACGAGCAGTACTTC
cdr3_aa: CASSPQREGRYEQYF

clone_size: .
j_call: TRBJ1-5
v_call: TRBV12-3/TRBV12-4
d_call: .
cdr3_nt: TGTGCCAGCAGTTTTTTCGGAGGCAGGGGAGAAAAACAGCCCCAGCATTTT
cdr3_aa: CASSFFGGRGEKQPQHF

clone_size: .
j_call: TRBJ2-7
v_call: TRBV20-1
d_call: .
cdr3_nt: TGCAGTGCTCCCCATGAAAAGACGTACGAGCAGTACTTC
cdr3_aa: CSAPHEKTYEQYF

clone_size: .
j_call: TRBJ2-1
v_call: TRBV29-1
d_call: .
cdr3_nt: TGCAGCGTTGTGCGACCCGGCAATGAGCAGTTCTTC
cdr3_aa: CSVVRPGNEQFF

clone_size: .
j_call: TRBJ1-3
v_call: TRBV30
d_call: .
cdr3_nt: TGTGCCTGGAACAGCGAAAACTCTGGAAACACCATATATTTT
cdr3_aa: CAWNSENSGNTIYF

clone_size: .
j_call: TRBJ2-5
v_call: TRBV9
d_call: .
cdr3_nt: TGTGCCAGCAGCGTAGATGCGGCCCGAGAGACCCAGTACTTC
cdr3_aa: CASSVDAARETQYF

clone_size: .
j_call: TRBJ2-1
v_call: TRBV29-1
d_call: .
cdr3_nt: TGCAGCGCCCTTATTGCGTCGAATGAGCAGTTCTTC
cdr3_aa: CSALIASNEQFF

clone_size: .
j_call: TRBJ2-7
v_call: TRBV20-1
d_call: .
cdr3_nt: TGCAGTGCTTACGCGGGACCCACCTACGAGCAGTACTTC
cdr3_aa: CSAYAGPTYEQYF

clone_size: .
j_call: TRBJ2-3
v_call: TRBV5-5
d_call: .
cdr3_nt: TGTGCCAGCAGCTCCCTGGAGCGGAACACAGATACGCAGTATTTT
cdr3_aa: CASSSLERNTDTQYF

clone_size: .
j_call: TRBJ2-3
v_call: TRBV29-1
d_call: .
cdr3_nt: TGCAGCGCTCGGACTATCACAGATACGCAGTATTTT
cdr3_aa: CSARTITDTQYF

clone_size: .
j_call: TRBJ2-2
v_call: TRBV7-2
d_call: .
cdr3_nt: TGTGCCAGCAGCTCCCTAGCGAACACCGGGGAGCTGTTTTTT
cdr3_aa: CASSSLANTGELFF

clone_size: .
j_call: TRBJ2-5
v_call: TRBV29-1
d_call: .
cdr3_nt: TGCAGCGCGCGGGTATCCCTGCAAGAGACCCAGTACTTC
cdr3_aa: CSARVSLQETQYF

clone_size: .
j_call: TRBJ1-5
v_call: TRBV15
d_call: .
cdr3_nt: TGTGCCACCAGCGACTATCAGGGAAGTGACCAGCCCCAGCATTTT
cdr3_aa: CATSDYQGSDQPQHF

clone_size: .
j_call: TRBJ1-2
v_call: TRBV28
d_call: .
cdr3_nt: TGTGCCAGCCTAAAACCTTGGGGGCGCGGCTATGGCTACACCTTC
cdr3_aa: CASLKPWGRGYGYTF

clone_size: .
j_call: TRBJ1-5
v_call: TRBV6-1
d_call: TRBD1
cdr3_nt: TGTGCCAGCAGTGTTACCGGGACAGGGAGCAATCAGCCCCAGCATTTT
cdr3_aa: CASSVTGTGSNQPQHF

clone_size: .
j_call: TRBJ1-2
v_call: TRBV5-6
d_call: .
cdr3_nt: TGTGCCAGCAGCTTGGATCGAGGAGGCTACACCTTC
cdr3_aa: CASSLDRGGYTF

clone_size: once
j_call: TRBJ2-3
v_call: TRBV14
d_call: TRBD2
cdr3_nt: TGTGCCAGCAGCCAAGAGAGTTCGGCGGGACTAGTCGGGGATACGCAGTATTTT
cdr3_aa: CASSQESSAGLVGDTQYF

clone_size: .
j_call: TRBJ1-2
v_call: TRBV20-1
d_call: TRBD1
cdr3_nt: TGCAGTGCTAGAGCTCCCGGGGGACAGGGTGGCTATGGCTACACCTTC
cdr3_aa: CSARAPGGQGGYGYTF

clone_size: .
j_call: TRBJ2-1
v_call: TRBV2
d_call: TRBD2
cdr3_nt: TGTGCCAGCCAGGGACTAGCGGGAGGGAATGAGCAGTTCTTC
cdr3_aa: CASQGLAGGNEQFF

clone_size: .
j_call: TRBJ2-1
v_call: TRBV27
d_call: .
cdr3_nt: TGTGCCAGCAGTACCCCGGCCACCCTTACCTACAATGAGCAGTTCTTC
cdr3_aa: CASSTPATLTYNEQFF

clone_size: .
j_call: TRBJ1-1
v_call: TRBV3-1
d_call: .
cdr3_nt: TGTGCCAGCAGTCGTACGGGAGGTACTGAAGCTTTCTTT
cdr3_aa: CASSRTGGTEAFF

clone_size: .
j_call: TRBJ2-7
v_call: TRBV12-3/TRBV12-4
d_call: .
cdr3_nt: TGTGCCAGCACTCCGGACAGAGCTTTCTACGAGCAGTACTTC
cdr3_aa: CASTPDRAFYEQYF

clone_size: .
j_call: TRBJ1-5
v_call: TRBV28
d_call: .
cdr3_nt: TGTGCCAGCACCCCAAGGGGGGAGAGGATCAATCAGCCCCAGCATTTT
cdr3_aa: CASTPRGERINQPQHF

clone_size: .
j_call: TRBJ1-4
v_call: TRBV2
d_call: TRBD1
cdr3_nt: TGTGCCAGCAGACACAGTGACAGGGCAACTAATGAAAAACTGTTTTTT
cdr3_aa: CASRHSDRATNEKLFF

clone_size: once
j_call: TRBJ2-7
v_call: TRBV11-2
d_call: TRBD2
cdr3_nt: TGTGCCAGCAGCTTAGAACTAGCGGGACCTTACGAGCAGTACTTC
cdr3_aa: CASSLELAGPYEQYF